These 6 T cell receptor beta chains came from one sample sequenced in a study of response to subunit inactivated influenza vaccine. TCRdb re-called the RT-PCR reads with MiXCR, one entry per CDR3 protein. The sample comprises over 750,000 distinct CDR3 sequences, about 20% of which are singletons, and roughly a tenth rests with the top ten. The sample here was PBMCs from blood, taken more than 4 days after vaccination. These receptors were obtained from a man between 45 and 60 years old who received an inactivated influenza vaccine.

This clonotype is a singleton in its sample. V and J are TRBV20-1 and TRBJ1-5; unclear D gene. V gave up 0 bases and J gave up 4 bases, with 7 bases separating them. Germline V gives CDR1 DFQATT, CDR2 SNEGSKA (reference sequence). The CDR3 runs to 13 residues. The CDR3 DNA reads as TGCAGTGCTAGAGATTCGGTAAATCAGCCCCAGCATTTT. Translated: CSARDSVNQPQHF.

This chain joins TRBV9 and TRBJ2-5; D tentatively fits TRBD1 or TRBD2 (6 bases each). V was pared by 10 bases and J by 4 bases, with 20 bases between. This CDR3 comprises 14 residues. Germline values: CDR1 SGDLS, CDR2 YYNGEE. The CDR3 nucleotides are TGTGCCTCGGCTTCAGGACGGGGGCGAGAGACCCAGTACTTC. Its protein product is CASASGRGRETQYF.

The CDR3 here is CASSLDSAIPNTEAFF. DNA for the CDR3: TGTGCCAGCAGCTTAGATAGTGCGATCCCCAACACTGAAGCTTTCTTT. This rearrangement joins TRBV7-2 to TRBJ1-1; D ambiguous. V was pared by 1 base and J by 2 bases, with 14 bases between. The CDR3 runs 16 residues. CDR1 SGHTA and CDR2 FQGNSA come from the germline V gene.

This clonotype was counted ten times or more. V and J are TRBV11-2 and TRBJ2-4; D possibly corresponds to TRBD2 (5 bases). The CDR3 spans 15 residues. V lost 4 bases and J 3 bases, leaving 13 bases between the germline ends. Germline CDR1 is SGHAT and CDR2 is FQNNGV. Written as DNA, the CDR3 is TGTGCCAGCAGCTCCCTGAGAGGGTTCAAAAACATTCAGTACTTC. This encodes CASSSLRGFKNIQYF.

The CDR3 coding sequence is TGTGCCAGCACCGGACCCGGGGATACGCAGTATTTT. It encodes CASTGPGDTQYF. The chain uses TRBV12-3 or TRBV12-4 and TRBJ2-3; the D is unclear. This CDR3 is 12 amino acids long. Trimming stripped 7 bases from V and 6 bases from J, with 11 bases between.

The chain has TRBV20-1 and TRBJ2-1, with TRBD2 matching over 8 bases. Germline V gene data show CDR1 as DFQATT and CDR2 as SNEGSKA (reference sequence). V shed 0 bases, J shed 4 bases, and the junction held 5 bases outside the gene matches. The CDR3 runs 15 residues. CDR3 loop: CSARDPSGLYNEQFF. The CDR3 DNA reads TGCAGTGCTAGAGATCCTAGCGGGTTATACAATGAGCAGTTCTTC.